One T cell receptor beta chain is described in this entry. Trimming pared 2 bases from V and 1 base from J, leaving 3 bases between. Germline V lookup: CDR1 MNHEY, CDR2 SVGEGT. This CDR3 spans 12 amino acids. These data belong to a study of control samples from healthy donors and cancer patients. TCRdb's table, derived via immunoSEQ multiplex PCR, lists solely in-frame clones and lacks some. The sample holds thousands of clones, roughly 80% seen once. Sequencing was done on a sample of formalin-fixed, paraffin-embedded tissue. The chain joins TRBV6-2 or TRBV6-3 to TRBJ2-7, with D uncertain. This receptor was taken from a female donor with melanoma. The CDR3 spells CASSYPSYEQYF. The DNA for the CDR3 is TGTGCCAGCAGTTACCCTTCCTACGAGCAGTACTTC.